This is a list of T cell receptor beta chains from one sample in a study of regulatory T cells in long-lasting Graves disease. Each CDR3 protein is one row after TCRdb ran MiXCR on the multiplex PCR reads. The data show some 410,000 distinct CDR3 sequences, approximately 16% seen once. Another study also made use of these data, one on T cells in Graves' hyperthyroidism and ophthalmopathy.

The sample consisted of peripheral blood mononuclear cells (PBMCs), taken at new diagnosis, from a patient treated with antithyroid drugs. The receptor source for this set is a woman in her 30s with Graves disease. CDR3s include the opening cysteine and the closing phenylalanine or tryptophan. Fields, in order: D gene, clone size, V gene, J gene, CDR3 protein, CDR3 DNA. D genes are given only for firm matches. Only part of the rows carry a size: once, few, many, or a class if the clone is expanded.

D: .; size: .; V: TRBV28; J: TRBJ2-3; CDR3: CASSLTGFSTDTQYF; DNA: TGTGCCAGCAGTTTAACCGGATTCAGTACAGATACGCAGTATTTT
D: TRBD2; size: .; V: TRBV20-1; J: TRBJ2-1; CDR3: CSARTSGRGNEQFF; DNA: TGCAGTGCTAGGACTAGCGGGAGGGGGAATGAGCAGTTCTTC
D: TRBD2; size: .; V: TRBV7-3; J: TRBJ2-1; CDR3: CASSPTRLGLAGGGVRYNEQFF; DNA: TGTGCCAGCAGCCCAACCCGTTTAGGACTAGCGGGAGGAGGAGTTCGGTACAATGAGCAGTTCTTC
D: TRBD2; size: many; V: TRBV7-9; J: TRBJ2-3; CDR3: CASRDGTSGSPDTQYF; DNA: TGTGCCAGCAGGGACGGGACTAGCGGGAGCCCAGATACGCAGTATTTT
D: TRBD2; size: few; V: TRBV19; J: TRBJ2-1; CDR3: CASSMPRLAGTTNNEQFF; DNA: TGTGCCAGTAGTATGCCTAGGCTAGCGGGGACCACAAACAATGAGCAGTTCTTC
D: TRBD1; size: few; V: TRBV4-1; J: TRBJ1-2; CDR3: CASSQDRSGAQGAITGYTF; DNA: TGCGCCAGCAGCCAAGATCGCTCGGGGGCGCAGGGGGCTATTACGGGCTACACCTTC
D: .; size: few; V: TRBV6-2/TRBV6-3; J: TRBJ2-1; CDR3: CASRRGRTTYNEQFF; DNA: TGTGCCAGCAGACGGGGACGAACGACCTACAATGAGCAGTTCTTC
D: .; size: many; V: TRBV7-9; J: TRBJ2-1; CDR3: CASSGILEGEQFF; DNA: TGTGCCAGCAGCGGCATACTGGAAGGTGAGCAGTTCTTC
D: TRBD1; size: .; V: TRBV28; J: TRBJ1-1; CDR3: CASSSTGGLGRGQAFF; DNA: TGTGCCAGCAGTTCGACAGGGGGCTTGGGCCGAGGCCAAGCTTTCTTT
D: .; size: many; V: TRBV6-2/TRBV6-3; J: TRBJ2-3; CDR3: CASSYRDRYTDTQYF; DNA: TGTGCCAGCAGTTACCGTGACAGGTACACAGATACGCAGTATTTT
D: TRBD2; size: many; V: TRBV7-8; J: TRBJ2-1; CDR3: CASSLGAGWINEQFF; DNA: TGTGCCAGCAGCTTAGGAGCGGGATGGATAAATGAGCAGTTCTTC
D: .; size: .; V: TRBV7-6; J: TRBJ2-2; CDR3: CASSEGMGELFF; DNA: TGTGCCAGCAGCGAGGGGATGGGGGAGCTGTTTTTT
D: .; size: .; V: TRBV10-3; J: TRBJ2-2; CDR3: CAISDDQGTGELFF; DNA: TGTGCCATCAGTGACGACCAAGGGACCGGGGAGCTGTTTTTT
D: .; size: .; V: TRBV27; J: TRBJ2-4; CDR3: CASSTLSGAKNIQYF; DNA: TGTGCCAGCAGTACACTATCGGGAGCCAAAAACATTCAGTACTTC
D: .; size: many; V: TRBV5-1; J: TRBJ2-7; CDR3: CASSLEEGGYEQYF; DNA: TGCGCCAGCAGCTTGGAGGAGGGGGGTTACGAGCAGTACTTC
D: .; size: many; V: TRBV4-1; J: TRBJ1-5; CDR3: CASSQGGPGSNQPQHF; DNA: TGCGCCAGCAGCCAAGGCGGCCCAGGTAGCAATCAGCCCCAGCATTTT
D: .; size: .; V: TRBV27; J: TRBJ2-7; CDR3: CASSSGGTRTEQYF; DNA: TGTGCCAGCAGTTCCGGCGGGACTCGTACTGAGCAGTACTTC
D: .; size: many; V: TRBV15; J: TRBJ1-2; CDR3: CATSSEGYLHYGYTF; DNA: TGTGCCACCAGCAGTGAAGGGTATTTGCACTATGGCTACACCTTC
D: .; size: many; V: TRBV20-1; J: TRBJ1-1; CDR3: CSAKPWAGRNTEAFF; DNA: TGCAGTGCTAAACCTTGGGCAGGGAGGAACACTGAAGCTTTCTTT
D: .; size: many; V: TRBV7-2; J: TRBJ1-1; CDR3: CASSYLMGNTEAFF; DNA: TGTGCCAGCAGCTACCTCATGGGGAACACTGAAGCTTTCTTT
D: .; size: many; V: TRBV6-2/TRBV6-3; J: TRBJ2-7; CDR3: CASSYGDVWEYF; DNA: TGTGCCAGCAGTTACGGTGACGTTTGGGAGTACTTC
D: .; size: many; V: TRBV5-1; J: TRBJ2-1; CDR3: CASSRGLWGNEQFF; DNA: TGCGCCAGCAGCCGTGGTTTGTGGGGAAATGAGCAGTTCTTC
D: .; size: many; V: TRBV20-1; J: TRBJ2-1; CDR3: CSARDWRTQGNEQFF; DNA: TGCAGTGCTAGAGATTGGCGGACCCAGGGTAATGAGCAGTTCTTC
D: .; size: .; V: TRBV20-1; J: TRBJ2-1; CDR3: CSAPRAYNEQFF; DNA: TGCAGTGCTCCTCGGGCCTACAATGAGCAGTTCTTC
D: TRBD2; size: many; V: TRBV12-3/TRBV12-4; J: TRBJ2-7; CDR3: CASSFVAGGGEQYF; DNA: TGTGCCAGCAGTTTCGTAGCGGGAGGAGGCGAGCAGTACTTC
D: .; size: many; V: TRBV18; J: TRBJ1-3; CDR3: CASSPAGTKGNTIYF; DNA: TGTGCCAGCTCACCGGCGGGGACTAAGGGAAACACCATATATTTT
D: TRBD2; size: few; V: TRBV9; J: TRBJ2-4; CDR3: CASSMGGGGNIQYF; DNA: TGTGCCAGCAGTATGGGGGGGGGTGGCAACATTCAGTACTTC
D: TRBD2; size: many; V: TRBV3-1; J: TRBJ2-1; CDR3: CASSFGGSGSPYNEQFF; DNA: TGTGCCAGCAGCTTCGGGGGGAGCGGGAGTCCCTACAATGAGCAGTTCTTC
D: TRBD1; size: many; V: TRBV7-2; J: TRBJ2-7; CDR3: CASSPGQGWYEQYF; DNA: TGTGCCAGCAGCCCGGGACAGGGTTGGTACGAGCAGTACTTC
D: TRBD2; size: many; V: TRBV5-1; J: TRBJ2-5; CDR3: CASSFGAGAETQYF; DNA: TGCGCCAGCAGCTTCGGGGCGGGAGCAGAGACCCAGTACTTC